This T cell receptor (beta chain) comes out of a study of cytomegalovirus exposure and HLA in healthy donors. At the level of the study: The Caucasian-associated ancestry cluster held around four fifths of 350 to 450 genotyped donors. The study, taken as a whole, reports: The authors later found TCR association rates varying by HLA locus, with DRB1 most and HLA-C fewest. The majority of TCR sequences were rare, yet some public TCRs appeared in many donors.

On this clone: Its antigen remains unknown.

The primer mix had 60 Vbeta and 13 Jbeta primers. Repertoires were generated with immunoSEQ multiplex PCR, while TCRdb's copy carries only in-frame clones and drops some. The table lists 150,000 to 200,000 clones, about 80% of them singletons. The V segment lost 0 bases and the J segment 3 bases; nucleotides outside the gene matches: 9. The germline V gene encodes CDR1 SGDLS and CDR2 YYNGEE. There are 17 residues in the CDR3. The rearrangement uses TRBV9 and TRBJ2-3; TRBD1 matches 8 bases. This TCR derives from a man younger than 45 in good health and CMV-seropositive. Material for sequencing was PBMCs. CDR3 sequence: CASSVEPRGHATDTQYF. The CDR3 DNA follows: TGTGCCAGCAGCGTAGAACCCAGGGGGCACGCAACAGATACGCAGTATTTT.